The rows below give T cell receptor beta chains drawn from one sample of a study of T cell responses to AZD1222 COVID-19 vaccine. Sequencing was performed with immunoSEQ multiplex PCR; in TCRdb, only in-frame clones are kept and a portion is missing. The sample has some 160,000 clones; 85% to 95% are singletons. The sequencing used peripheral blood, collected on day 0 of AZD1222 vaccination. These receptors all stem from an adult in good health. Each CDR3 is given with its conserved first and last residue. A D gene is named only where the DNA matches it firmly. A clone size is listed for some rows: how often the clone was seen (once, few, many), or a class if it is expanded.

CDR3aa: CASSETGGSYEQYF
CDR3nt: TGTGCCAGCTCAGAGACAGGGGGTTCCTACGAGCAGTACTTC
j_gene: TRBJ2-7
v_gene: TRBV18
abundance: -
d_gene: TRBD1

CDR3aa: CASSPSAGGGQFF
CDR3nt: TGTGCCAGCAGTCCCTCGGCCGGGGGAGGGCAGTTCTTC
j_gene: TRBJ2-1
v_gene: TRBV6-5
abundance: -
d_gene: -

CDR3aa: CASSSGAGNTIYF
CDR3nt: TGTGCCAGCAGTTCAGGGGCTGGAAACACCATATATTTT
j_gene: TRBJ1-3
v_gene: TRBV12-3/TRBV12-4
abundance: -
d_gene: -

CDR3aa: CASTSPVGAGKNTEAFF
CDR3nt: TGTGCCAGCACCTCCCCAGTAGGGGCGGGGAAGAACACTGAAGCTTTCTTT
j_gene: TRBJ1-1
v_gene: TRBV28
abundance: once
d_gene: -

CDR3aa: CASSISPGADFETQYF
CDR3nt: TGTGCCAGTAGTATTTCCCCCGGGGCAGACTTTGAGACCCAGTACTTC
j_gene: TRBJ2-5
v_gene: TRBV19
abundance: -
d_gene: -

CDR3aa: CASSQGGAYEQYF
CDR3nt: TGTGCCAGCAGTCAAGGGGGGGCGTACGAGCAGTACTTC
j_gene: TRBJ2-7
v_gene: TRBV7-9
abundance: -
d_gene: -

CDR3aa: CASSSSGSTHYNEQFF
CDR3nt: TGTGCCAGCAGTTCTAGCGGGAGCACACACTACAATGAGCAGTTCTTC
j_gene: TRBJ2-1
v_gene: TRBV5-4
abundance: -
d_gene: TRBD2

CDR3aa: CASSLAGGGNQPQHF
CDR3nt: TGTGCCAGCAGCTTGGCAGGAGGAGGCAATCAGCCCCAGCATTTT
j_gene: TRBJ1-5
v_gene: TRBV5-6
abundance: -
d_gene: -

CDR3aa: CASSYTGVTYEQYF
CDR3nt: TGTGCCAGCAGCTACACAGGGGTAACCTACGAGCAGTACTTC
j_gene: TRBJ2-7
v_gene: TRBV5-8
abundance: -
d_gene: TRBD1

CDR3aa: CASSEGRGLDEQYF
CDR3nt: TGTGCCAGCAGTGAGGGCAGGGGGCTAGACGAGCAGTACTTC
j_gene: TRBJ2-7
v_gene: TRBV25-1
abundance: once
d_gene: TRBD1

CDR3aa: CASRYDSSNQPQHF
CDR3nt: TGTGCCAGCAGATATGACAGCAGCAATCAGCCCCAGCATTTT
j_gene: TRBJ1-5
v_gene: TRBV6-5
abundance: -
d_gene: -

CDR3aa: CASSSRQGIYYEQYF
CDR3nt: TGTGCCAGCAGCTCCCGACAGGGAATTTACTACGAGCAGTACTTC
j_gene: TRBJ2-7
v_gene: TRBV7-8
abundance: -
d_gene: TRBD1

CDR3aa: CASSVDRNTEAFF
CDR3nt: TGTGCCAGCAGCGTAGACCGGAACACTGAAGCTTTCTTT
j_gene: TRBJ1-1
v_gene: TRBV9
abundance: -
d_gene: -

CDR3aa: CASSMVRDTGELFF
CDR3nt: TGTGCCAGCAGTATGGTTCGTGACACCGGGGAGCTGTTTTTT
j_gene: TRBJ2-2
v_gene: TRBV2
abundance: -
d_gene: -

CDR3aa: CATSREGSISYEQYF
CDR3nt: TGTGCCACCAGCAGAGAGGGCAGTATCTCCTACGAGCAGTACTTC
j_gene: TRBJ2-7
v_gene: TRBV15
abundance: -
d_gene: -

CDR3aa: CASRGQGDQPQHF
CDR3nt: TGTGCCAGCCGGGGACAGGGGGATCAGCCCCAGCATTTT
j_gene: TRBJ1-5
v_gene: TRBV28
abundance: -
d_gene: TRBD1

CDR3aa: CASSHRTPNTGELFF
CDR3nt: TGTGCCAGCAGCCATCGGACACCGAACACCGGGGAGCTGTTTTTT
j_gene: TRBJ2-2
v_gene: TRBV14
abundance: -
d_gene: -

CDR3aa: CASSELGLRGPVAFF
CDR3nt: TGTGCCAGCAGTGAATTAGGTTTAAGGGGGCCGGTAGCTTTCTTT
j_gene: TRBJ1-1
v_gene: TRBV6-1
abundance: -
d_gene: TRBD1

CDR3aa: CASANGEAGNTIYF
CDR3nt: TGTGCTAGTGCCAACGGGGAAGCCGGAAACACCATATATTTT
j_gene: TRBJ1-3
v_gene: TRBV12-5
abundance: -
d_gene: -

CDR3aa: CASSSPGENSPLHF
CDR3nt: TGTGCCAGCAGCTCCCCAGGGGAAAATTCACCCCTCCACTTT
j_gene: TRBJ1-6
v_gene: TRBV3-1/TRBV3-2
abundance: -
d_gene: -

CDR3aa: CASSVDSRGLAEAFF
CDR3nt: TGTGCCAGCAGCGTAGATTCCCGCGGACTCGCTGAAGCTTTCTTT
j_gene: TRBJ1-1
v_gene: TRBV9
abundance: few
d_gene: -

CDR3aa: CASSQVAGTGELFF
CDR3nt: TGCGCCAGCAGCCAAGTTGCCGGGACCGGGGAGCTGTTTTTT
j_gene: TRBJ2-2
v_gene: TRBV4-1
abundance: -
d_gene: -

CDR3aa: CASSPRRGGETQYF
CDR3nt: TGCGCCAGCAGTCCTAGGAGGGGCGGAGAGACCCAGTACTTC
j_gene: TRBJ2-5
v_gene: TRBV23-1
abundance: -
d_gene: -

CDR3aa: CASSRVGQNIQYF
CDR3nt: TGCGCCAGCAGCCGGGTGGGTCAAAACATTCAGTACTTC
j_gene: TRBJ2-4
v_gene: TRBV5-1
abundance: -
d_gene: -

CDR3aa: CASSPAKSGREKTQYF
CDR3nt: TGTGCCAGCAGCCCCGCTAAGAGCGGAAGGGAGAAGACCCAGTACTTC
j_gene: TRBJ2-5
v_gene: TRBV5-4
abundance: -
d_gene: -

CDR3aa: CASSLAGGTSGYEQYF
CDR3nt: TGTGCCAGCAGCTTAGCGGGCGGGACTAGCGGTTACGAGCAGTACTTC
j_gene: TRBJ2-7
v_gene: TRBV7-2
abundance: -
d_gene: TRBD2

CDR3aa: CASSIQGVNYGYTF
CDR3nt: TGTGCCAGCAGCATACAGGGTGTGAACTATGGCTACACCTTC
j_gene: TRBJ1-2
v_gene: TRBV5-5
abundance: -
d_gene: -

CDR3aa: CAISESGRENIQYF
CDR3nt: TGTGCCATCAGTGAGTCGGGCAGAGAAAACATTCAGTACTTC
j_gene: TRBJ2-4
v_gene: TRBV10-3
abundance: -
d_gene: -

CDR3aa: CASSRVLQSYEQYF
CDR3nt: TGTGCCAGCAGCCGAGTTTTACAGAGCTACGAGCAGTACTTC
j_gene: TRBJ2-7
v_gene: TRBV3-1/TRBV3-2
abundance: -
d_gene: -

CDR3aa: CASSLLGTEAFF
CDR3nt: TGTGCCAGCAGCTTATTGGGCACTGAAGCTTTCTTT
j_gene: TRBJ1-1
v_gene: TRBV7-9
abundance: -
d_gene: -

CDR3aa: CAIRQPSTDTQYF
CDR3nt: TGTGCCATCCGACAGCCTAGCACAGATACGCAGTATTTT
j_gene: TRBJ2-3
v_gene: TRBV28
abundance: -
d_gene: -

CDR3aa: CASSYASYSSYGYTF
CDR3nt: TGTGCCAGCAGTTACGCCTCTTATTCTTCTTATGGCTACACCTTC
j_gene: TRBJ1-2
v_gene: TRBV6-2/TRBV6-3
abundance: -
d_gene: -